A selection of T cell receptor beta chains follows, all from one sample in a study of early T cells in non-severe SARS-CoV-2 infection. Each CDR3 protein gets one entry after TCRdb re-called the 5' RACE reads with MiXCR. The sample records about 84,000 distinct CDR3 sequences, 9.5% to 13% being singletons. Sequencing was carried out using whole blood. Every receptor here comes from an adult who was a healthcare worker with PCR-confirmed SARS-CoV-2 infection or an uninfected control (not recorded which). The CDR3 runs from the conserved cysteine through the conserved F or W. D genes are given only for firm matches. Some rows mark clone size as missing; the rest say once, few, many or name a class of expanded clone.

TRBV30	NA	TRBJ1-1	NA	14	CALTNVRARTEAFF	TGTGCCTTAACAAATGTGAGGGCGCGGACTGAAGCTTTCTTT
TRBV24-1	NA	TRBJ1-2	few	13	CATSDDKHYGYTF	TGTGCCACCAGTGATGACAAGCACTATGGCTACACCTTC
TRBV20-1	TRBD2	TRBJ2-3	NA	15	CSAQETSGRIGTQYF	TGCAGTGCTCAGGAGACTAGCGGGAGAATTGGTACGCAGTATTTT
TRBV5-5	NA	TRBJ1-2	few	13	CASSVGSKTGYTF	TGTGCCAGCAGCGTGGGTTCCAAGACGGGCTACACCTTC
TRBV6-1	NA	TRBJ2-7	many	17	CASRREPPRFGAYEQYF	TGTGCCAGCAGACGAGAACCTCCAAGGTTCGGGGCCTACGAGCAGTACTTC
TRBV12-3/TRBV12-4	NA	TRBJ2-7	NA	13	CASSYPFSGEQYF	TGTGCCAGCAGTTATCCTTTCTCGGGGGAGCAGTACTTC
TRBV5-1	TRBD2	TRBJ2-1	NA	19	CASSFGQLAGGSPLNEQFF	TGCGCCAGCAGCTTCGGTCAACTAGCGGGGGGGAGTCCCCTTAATGAGCAGTTCTTC
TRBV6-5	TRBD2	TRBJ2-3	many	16	CASSALSGGAPDTQYF	TGTGCCAGCAGTGCCCTTAGCGGGGGGGCCCCAGATACGCAGTATTTT
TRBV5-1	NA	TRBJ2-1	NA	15	CASSLGQAIYNEQFF	TGCGCCAGCAGCTTGGGGCAGGCGATCTACAATGAGCAGTTCTTC
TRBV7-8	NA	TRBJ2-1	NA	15	CASSYRESSYNEQFF	TGTGCCAGCAGCTACAGGGAAAGCTCCTACAATGAGCAGTTCTTC
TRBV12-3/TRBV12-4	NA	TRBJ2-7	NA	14	CASSRGSSVGEQYF	TGTGCCAGCAGTCGAGGGTCCTCAGTTGGAGAGCAGTACTTC
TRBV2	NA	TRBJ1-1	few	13	CASSVTVNTEAFF	TGTGCCAGCAGTGTAACGGTGAACACTGAAGCTTTCTTT
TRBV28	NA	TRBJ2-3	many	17	CASTPGNRIFSTDTQYF	TGTGCCAGCACCCCAGGAAATAGGATATTTAGCACAGATACGCAGTATTTT
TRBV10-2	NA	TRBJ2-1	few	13	CASRREGLGEQFF	TGCGCCAGCAGGCGAGAAGGGCTGGGTGAGCAGTTCTTC